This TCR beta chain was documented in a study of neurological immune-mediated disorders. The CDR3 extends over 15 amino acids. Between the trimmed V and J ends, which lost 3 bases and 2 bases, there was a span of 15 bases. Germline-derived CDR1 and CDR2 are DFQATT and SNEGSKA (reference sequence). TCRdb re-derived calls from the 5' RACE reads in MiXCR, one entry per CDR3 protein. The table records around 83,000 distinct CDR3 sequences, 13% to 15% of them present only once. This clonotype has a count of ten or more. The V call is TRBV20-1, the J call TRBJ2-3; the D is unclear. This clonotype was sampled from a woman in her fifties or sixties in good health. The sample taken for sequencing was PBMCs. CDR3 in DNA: TGCAGTGCTAGTCAAAGGTGGGGAAACACAGATACGCAGTATTTT. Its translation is CSASQRWGNTDTQYF.